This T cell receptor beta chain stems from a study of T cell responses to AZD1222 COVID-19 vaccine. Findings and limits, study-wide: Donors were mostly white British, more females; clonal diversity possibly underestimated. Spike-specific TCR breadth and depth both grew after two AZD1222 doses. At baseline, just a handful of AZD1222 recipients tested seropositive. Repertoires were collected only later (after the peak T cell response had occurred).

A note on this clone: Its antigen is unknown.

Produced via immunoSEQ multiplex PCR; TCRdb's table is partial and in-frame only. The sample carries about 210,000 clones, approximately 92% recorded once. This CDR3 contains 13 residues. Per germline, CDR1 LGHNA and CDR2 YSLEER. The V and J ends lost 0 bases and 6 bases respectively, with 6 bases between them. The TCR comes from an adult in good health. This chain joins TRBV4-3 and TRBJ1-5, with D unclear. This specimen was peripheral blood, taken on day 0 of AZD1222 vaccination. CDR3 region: CASSQDRVQPQHF. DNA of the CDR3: TGCGCCAGCAGCCAAGACCGCGTTCAGCCCCAGCATTTT.